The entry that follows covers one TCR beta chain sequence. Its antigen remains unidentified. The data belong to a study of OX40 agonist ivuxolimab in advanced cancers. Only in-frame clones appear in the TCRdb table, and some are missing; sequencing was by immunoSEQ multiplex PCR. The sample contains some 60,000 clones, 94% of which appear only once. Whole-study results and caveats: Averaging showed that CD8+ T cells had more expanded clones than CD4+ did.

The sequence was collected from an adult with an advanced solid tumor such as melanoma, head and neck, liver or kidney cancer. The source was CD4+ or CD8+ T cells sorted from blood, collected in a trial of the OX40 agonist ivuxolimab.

The CDR3 region has the DNA TGTGCCAGCAGCGGCGACTCGAATGAGCAGTTCTTC. Residues: CASSGDSNEQFF. The rearrangement links TRBV6-4 to TRBJ2-1, with D unclear. Germline CDR1 reads MRHNA; CDR2 reads SNTAGT. V dropped 6 bases and J dropped 7 bases, with 10 bases sitting between them. The length of the CDR3 is 12 residues.